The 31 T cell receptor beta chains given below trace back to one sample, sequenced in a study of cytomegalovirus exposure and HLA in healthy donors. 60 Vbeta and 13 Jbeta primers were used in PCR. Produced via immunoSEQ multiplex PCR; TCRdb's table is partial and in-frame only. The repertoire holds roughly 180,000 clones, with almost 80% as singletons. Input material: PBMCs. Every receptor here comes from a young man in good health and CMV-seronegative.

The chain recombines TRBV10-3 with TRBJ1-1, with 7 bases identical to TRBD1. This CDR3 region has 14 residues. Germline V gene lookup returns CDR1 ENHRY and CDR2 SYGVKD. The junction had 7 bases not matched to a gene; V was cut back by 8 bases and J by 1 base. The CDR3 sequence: CAIARQGPNTEAFF. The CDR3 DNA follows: TGTGCCATCGCCAGACAGGGCCCGAACACTGAAGCTTTCTTT.

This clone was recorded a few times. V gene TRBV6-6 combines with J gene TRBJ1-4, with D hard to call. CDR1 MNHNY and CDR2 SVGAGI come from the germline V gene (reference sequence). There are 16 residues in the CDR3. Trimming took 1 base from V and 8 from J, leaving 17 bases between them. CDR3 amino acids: CASSYLDGAVAEKLFF. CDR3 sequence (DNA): TGTGCCAGCAGTTACTTAGATGGTGCGGTGGCAGAAAAACTGTTTTTT.

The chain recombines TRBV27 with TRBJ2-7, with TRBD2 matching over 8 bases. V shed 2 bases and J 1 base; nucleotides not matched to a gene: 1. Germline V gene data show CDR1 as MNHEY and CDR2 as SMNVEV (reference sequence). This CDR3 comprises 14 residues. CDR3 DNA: TGTGCCAGCAGTTTACAGCGGGGGTCCTACGAGCAGTACTTC. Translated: CASSLQRGSYEQYF.

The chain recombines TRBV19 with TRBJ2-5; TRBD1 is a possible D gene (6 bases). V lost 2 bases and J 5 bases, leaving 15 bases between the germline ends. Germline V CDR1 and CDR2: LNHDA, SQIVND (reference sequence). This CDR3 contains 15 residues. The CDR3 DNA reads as TGTGCCAGTAGTATATCCAGGGGTGGATTGGAGACCCAGTACTTC. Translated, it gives CASSISRGGLETQYF. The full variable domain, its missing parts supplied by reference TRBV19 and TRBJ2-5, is DGGITQSPKYLFRKEGQNVTLSCEQNLNHDAMYWYRQDPGQGLRLIYYSQIVNDFQKGDIAEGYSVSREKKESFPLTVTSAQKNPTAFYLCASSISRGGLETQYFGPGTRLLVL.

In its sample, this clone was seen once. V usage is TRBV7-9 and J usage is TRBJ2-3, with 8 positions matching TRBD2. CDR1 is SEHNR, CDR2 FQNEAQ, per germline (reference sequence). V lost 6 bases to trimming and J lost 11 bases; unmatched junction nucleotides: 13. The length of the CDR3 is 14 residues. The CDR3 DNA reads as TGTGCCAGCAGGATGGAACTAGCGGTTGGGGGGCAGTATTTT. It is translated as CASRMELAVGGQYF.

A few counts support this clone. The CDR3, as DNA: TGCGCCAGCAGCCATGTTGGGGACAGCTCTGGAAACACCATATATTTT. Encoded protein: CASSHVGDSSGNTIYF. The chain carries TRBV4-1 and TRBJ1-3; TRBD1 agrees at 7 bases. With V trimmed by 3 bases and J by 0 bases, 5 bases remained unmatched. Germline lookup yields CDR1 MGHRA and CDR2 YSYEKL. CDR3 length equals 16 residues.

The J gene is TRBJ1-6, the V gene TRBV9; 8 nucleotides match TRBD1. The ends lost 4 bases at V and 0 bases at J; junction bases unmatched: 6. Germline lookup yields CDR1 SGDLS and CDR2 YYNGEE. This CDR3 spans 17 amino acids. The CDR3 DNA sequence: TGTGCCAGCAGCAGAAGACAGGGGAGCTCCTATAATTCACCCCTCCACTTT. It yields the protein CASSRRQGSSYNSPLHF.

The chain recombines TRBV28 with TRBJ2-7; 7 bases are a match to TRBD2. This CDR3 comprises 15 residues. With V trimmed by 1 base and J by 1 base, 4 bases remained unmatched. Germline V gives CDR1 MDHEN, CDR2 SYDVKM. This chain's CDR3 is CASSLSGGSSYEQYF. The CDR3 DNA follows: TGTGCCAGCAGTTTATCTGGCGGGAGTTCCTACGAGCAGTACTTC.

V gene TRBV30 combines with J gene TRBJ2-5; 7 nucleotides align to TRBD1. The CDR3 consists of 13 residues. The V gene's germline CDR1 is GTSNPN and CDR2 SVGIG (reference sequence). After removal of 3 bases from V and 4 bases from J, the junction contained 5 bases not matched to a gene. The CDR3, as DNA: TGTGCCTGGAGCGGACAGGTGGGAGAGACCCAGTACTTC. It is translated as CAWSGQVGETQYF. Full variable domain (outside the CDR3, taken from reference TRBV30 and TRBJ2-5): SQTIHQWPATLVQPVGSPLSLECTVEGTSNPNLYWYRQAAGRGLQLLFYSVGIGQISSEVPQNLSASRPQDRQFILSSKKLLLSDSGFYLCAWSGQVGETQYFGPGTRLLVL.

This chain's CDR3 is CASSQVEGQGGEQFF. The CDR3 region has the DNA TGCGCCAGCAGCCAAGTCGAAGGACAGGGCGGGGAGCAGTTCTTC. The chain carries TRBV4-3 and TRBJ2-1; 8 positions match TRBD1. V lost 1 base to trimming and J lost 10 bases; unmatched junction nucleotides: 9. Looked up from germline, CDR1 is LGHNA and CDR2 is YSLEER. This CDR3 comprises 15 residues.

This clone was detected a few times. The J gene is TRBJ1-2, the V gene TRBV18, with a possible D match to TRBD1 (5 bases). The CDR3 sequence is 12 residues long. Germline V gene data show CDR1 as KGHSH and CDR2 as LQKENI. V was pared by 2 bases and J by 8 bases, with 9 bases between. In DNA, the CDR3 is TGTGCCAGCTCACCAGCTCAGGGCGGCTACACCTTC. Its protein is CASSPAQGGYTF.

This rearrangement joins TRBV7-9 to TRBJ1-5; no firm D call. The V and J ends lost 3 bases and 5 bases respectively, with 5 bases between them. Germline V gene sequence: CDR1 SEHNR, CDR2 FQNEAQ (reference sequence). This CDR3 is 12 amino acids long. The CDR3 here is CASSFRDQPQHF. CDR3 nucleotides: TGTGCCAGCAGCTTCCGAGATCAGCCCCAGCATTTT.

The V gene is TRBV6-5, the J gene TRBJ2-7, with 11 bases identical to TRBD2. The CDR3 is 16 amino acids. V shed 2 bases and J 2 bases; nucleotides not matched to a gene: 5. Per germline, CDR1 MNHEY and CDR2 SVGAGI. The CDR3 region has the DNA TGTGCCAGCAGTTACCAACTAGCGGGAGTCCCCTACGAGCAGTACTTC. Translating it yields CASSYQLAGVPYEQYF.

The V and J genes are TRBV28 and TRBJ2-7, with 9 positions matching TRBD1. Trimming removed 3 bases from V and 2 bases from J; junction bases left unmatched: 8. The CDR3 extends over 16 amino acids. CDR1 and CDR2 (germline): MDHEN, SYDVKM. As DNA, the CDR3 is TGTGCCAGCAGTTTTTTGTCCGGGACAGGGACCTACGAGCAGTACTTC. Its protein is CASSFLSGTGTYEQYF.

CDR3: CASSLAGSAPYEQYF. CDR3 coding DNA: TGTGCCAGCAGCTTGGCCGGGTCAGCTCCCTACGAGCAGTACTTC. The chain carries TRBV5-4 and TRBJ2-7; no firm D call. Trimming pared 0 bases from V and 2 bases from J, leaving 12 bases between. Germline CDR1 SGHNT, CDR2 YYREEE (reference sequence). The CDR3 length is 15 residues.

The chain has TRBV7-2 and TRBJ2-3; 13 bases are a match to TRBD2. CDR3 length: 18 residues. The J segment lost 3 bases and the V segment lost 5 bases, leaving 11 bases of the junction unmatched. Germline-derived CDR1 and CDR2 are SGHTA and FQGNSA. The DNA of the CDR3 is TGTGCCAGCAGCACGAACCGACTAGCGGGGGGACCTACAGATACGCAGTATTTT. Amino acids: CASSTNRLAGGPTDTQYF.

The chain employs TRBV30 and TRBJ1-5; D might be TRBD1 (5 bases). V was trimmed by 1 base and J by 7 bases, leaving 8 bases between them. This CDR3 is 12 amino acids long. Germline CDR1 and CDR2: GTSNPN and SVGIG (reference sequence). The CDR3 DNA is TGTGCCTGGAGTGCCCAGGGACAGCCCCAGCATTTT. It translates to CAWSAQGQPQHF.

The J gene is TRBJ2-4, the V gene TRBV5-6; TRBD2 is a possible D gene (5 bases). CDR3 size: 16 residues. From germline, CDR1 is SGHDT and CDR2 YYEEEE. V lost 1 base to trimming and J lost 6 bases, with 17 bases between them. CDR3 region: CASSLLWESSGNIQYF. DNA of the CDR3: TGTGCCAGCAGCTTGTTGTGGGAGTCCTCTGGAAACATTCAGTACTTC.

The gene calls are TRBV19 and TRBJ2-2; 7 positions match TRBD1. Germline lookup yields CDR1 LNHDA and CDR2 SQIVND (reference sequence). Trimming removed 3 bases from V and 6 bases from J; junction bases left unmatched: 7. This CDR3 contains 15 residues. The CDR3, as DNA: TGTGCCAGTAGTATTACAGGGGTCTCGGCCGGGGAGCTGTTTTTT. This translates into CASSITGVSAGELFF.

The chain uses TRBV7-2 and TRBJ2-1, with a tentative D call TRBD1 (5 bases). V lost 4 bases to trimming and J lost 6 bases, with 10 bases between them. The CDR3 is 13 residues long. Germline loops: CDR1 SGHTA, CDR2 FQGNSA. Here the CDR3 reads CASSSRVLNEQFF. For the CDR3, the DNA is TGTGCCAGCAGCTCCAGGGTCCTCAATGAGCAGTTCTTC.

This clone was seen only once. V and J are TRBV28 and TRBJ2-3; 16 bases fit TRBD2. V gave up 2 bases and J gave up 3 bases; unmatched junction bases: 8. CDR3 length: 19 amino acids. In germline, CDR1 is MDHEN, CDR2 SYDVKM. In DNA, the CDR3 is TGTGCCAGCAGTTTACGGGGACTAGCGGGAGGGCCTGAAACAGATACGCAGTATTTT. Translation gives CASSLRGLAGGPETDTQYF.

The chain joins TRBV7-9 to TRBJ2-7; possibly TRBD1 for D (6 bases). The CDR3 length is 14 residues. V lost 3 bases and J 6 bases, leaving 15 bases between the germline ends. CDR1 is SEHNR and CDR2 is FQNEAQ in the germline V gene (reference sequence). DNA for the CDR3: TGTGCCAGCAGCTTGGACAGCGCCGTTTTCGAGCAGTACTTC. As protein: CASSLDSAVFEQYF. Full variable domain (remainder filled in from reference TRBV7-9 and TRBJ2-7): DTGVSQNPRHKITKRGQNVTFRCDPISEHNRLYWYRQTLGQGPEFLTYFQNEAQLEKSRLLSDRFSAERPKGSFSTLEIQRTEQGDSAMYLCASSLDSAVFEQYFGPGTRLTVT.

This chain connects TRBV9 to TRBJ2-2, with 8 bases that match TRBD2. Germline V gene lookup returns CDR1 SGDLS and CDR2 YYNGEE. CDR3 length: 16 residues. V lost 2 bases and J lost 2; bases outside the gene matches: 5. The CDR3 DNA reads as TGTGCCAGCAGCGTGGCAACTAGCGGTAACACCGGGGAGCTGTTTTTT. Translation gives CASSVATSGNTGELFF.

The CDR3 protein is CASSPGTSGTYEQYF. CDR3 coding DNA: TGTGCCAGCAGCCCCGGGACTAGCGGCACCTACGAGCAGTACTTC. The gene calls are TRBV7-9 and TRBJ2-7; the match to TRBD2 covers 11 bases. The V gene end was trimmed by 5 bases and the J gene end by 2 bases; junction bases not matched to a gene: 5. From germline, CDR1 is SEHNR and CDR2 FQNEAQ (reference sequence). The CDR3 sequence is 15 residues long.

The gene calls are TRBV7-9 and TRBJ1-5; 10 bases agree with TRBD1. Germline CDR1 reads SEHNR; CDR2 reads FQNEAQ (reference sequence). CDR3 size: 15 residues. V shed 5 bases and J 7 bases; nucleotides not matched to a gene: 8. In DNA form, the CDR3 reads TGTGCCAGCAGCACCGGGACAGGGGAGGTCCAGCCCCAGCATTTT. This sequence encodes CASSTGTGEVQPQHF.

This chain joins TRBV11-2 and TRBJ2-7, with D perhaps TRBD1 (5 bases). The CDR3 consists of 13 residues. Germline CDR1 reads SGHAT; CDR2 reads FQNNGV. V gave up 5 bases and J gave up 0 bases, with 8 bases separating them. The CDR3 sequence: CASSPGHSYEQYF. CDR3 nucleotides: TGTGCCAGCAGCCCCGGACACTCCTACGAGCAGTACTTC. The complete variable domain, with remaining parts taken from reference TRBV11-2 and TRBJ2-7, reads EAGVAQSPRYKIIEKRQSVAFWCNPISGHATLYWYQQILGQGPKLLIQFQNNGVVDDSQLPKDRFSAERLKGVDSTLKIQPAKLEDSAVYLCASSPGHSYEQYFGPGTRLTVT.

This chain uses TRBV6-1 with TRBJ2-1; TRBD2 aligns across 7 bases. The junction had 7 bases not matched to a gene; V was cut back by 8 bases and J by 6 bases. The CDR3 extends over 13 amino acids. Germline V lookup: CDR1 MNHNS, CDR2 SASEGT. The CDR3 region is CASGLELGNEQFF. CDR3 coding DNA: TGTGCCAGCGGACTAGAATTGGGCAATGAGCAGTTCTTC.

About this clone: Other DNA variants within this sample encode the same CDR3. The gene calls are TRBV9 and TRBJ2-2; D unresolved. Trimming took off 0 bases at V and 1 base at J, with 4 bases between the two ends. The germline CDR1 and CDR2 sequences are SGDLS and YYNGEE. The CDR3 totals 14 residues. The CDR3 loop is CASSVAGNTGELFF. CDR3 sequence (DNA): TGTGCCAGCAGCGTAGCCGGGAACACCGGGGAGCTGTTTTTT.

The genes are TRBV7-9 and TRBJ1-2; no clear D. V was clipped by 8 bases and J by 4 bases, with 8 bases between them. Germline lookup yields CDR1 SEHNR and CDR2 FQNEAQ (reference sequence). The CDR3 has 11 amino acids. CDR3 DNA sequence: TGTGCCAGCGGCGGCAGCTATGGCTACACCTTC. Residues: CASGGSYGYTF.

Written as DNA, the CDR3 is TGTGCCAGCAGTCACAGCGGGGGGGGCACAGATACGCAGTATTTT. Protein: CASSHSGGGTDTQYF. The V call is TRBV6-4, the J call TRBJ2-3; TRBD2 matches 10 bases. The trim removed 5 bases at V and 1 base at J, leaving 3 bases unmatched. Per germline, CDR1 MRHNA and CDR2 SNTAGT. CDR3 length equals 15 residues.

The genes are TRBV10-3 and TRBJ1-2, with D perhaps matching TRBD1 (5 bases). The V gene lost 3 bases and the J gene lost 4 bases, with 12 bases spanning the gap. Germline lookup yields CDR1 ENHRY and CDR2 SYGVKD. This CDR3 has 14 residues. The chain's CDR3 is CAISDGTRGYGYTF. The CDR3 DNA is TGTGCCATCAGTGACGGGACGCGGGGCTATGGCTACACCTTC.